This TCR beta chain came from a study of T-cell memory formation after mild COVID-19. Study results and limitations: Clonal second-wave expansions that peaked on day 37 had unconfirmed SARS-CoV-2 specificity. Clones that contracted clustered mainly in CM and EM if CD4+ and in EMRA if CD8+.

The CDR3 runs 14 residues. J was trimmed by 5 bases and V by 6 bases; bases with no gene match: 1. Germline lookup yields CDR1 SQVTM and CDR2 ANQGSEA. This clonotype appeared many times. What it recognizes is unknown. Each CDR3 protein gets one entry after TCRdb re-called the 5' RACE reads with MiXCR. Seen here are under 150,000 distinct CDR3 sequences, 16% observed once, and the top ten hold about 15%. The chain uses TRBV29-1 and TRBJ2-2, with 15 bases aligning to TRBD2. The sequence came from an adult woman who had mild COVID-19 (a few samples of this study predate the infection). Cell type and time point are not known. The material sequenced was PBMCs or a T cell subset sorted from them (not recorded which). CDR3 in DNA: TGCAGCGTGGGACTAGCGGGAGGTACCGGGGAGCTGTTTTTT. Translated: CSVGLAGGTGELFF.